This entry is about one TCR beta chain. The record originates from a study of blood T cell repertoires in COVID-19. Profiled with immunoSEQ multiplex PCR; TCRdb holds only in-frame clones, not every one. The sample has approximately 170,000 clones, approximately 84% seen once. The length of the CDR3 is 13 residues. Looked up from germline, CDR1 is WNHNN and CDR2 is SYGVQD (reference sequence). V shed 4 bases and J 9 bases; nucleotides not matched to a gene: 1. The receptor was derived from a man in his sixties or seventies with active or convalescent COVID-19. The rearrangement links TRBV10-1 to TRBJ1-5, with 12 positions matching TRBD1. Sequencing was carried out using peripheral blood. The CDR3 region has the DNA TGCGCCAGCAGTGGGGACAGGGGGCTGCCCCAGCATTTT. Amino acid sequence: CASSGDRGLPQHF.